The 13 T cell receptor beta chains given below trace back to one sample, sequenced in a study of blood T cell repertoires in COVID-19. Using immunoSEQ multiplex PCR, the repertoire was profiled, and TCRdb retains in-frame clones only, with some absent. This table has around 250,000 clones, 65% to 85% appearing once. Specimen: peripheral blood. The source of these receptors is a man aged 80 or over with acute or convalescent COVID-19.

The chain couples TRBV23-1 to TRBJ2-7; D is possibly TRBD1 (6 bases). TRBV23-1 is an open reading frame, and its role is uncertain. The CDR3 covers 13 residues. Trimming stripped 8 bases from V and 4 bases from J, with 15 bases between. The CDR3 here is CASRSPGDYEQYF. CDR3 sequence (DNA): TGCGCCAGCCGTTCGCCAGGGGATTACGAGCAGTACTTC.

This clone came up many times. The rearrangement links TRBV2 to TRBJ2-5, with D tentatively TRBD2 (5 bases). The CDR3 extends over 12 amino acids. The V and J ends lost 11 bases and 4 bases respectively, with 14 bases between them. Germline V lookup: CDR1 SNHLY, CDR2 FYNNEI. CDR3 in amino acids: CAPTTAAETQYF. DNA for the CDR3: TGTGCCCCGACTACTGCGGCAGAGACCCAGTACTTC. The full variable domain, in which reference TRBV2 and TRBJ2-5 provide the parts outside the CDR3, is EPEVTQTPSHQVTQMGQEVILRCVPISNHLYFYWYRQILGQKVEFLVSFYNNEISEKSEIFDDQFSVERPDGSNFTLKIRSTKLEDSAMYFCAPTTAAETQYFGPGTRLLVL.

The chain couples TRBV7-9 to TRBJ1-2; tentative D call: TRBD1 (5 bases). Germline V gene lookup returns CDR1 SEHNR and CDR2 FQNEAQ (reference sequence). This CDR3 has 14 residues. Trimming stripped 7 bases from V and 7 bases from J, with 19 bases between. CDR3 bases: TGTGCCAGCACCCCTTCTCAGGGAAGGTTTGGCTACACCTTC. Protein sequence: CASTPSQGRFGYTF.

V gene TRBV19 combines with J gene TRBJ2-2, with D perhaps matching TRBD1 (5 bases). The V end was cut by 0 bases, the J end by 5 bases, with 10 bases between. The CDR3 contains 15 residues. CDR1 and CDR2 (germline): LNHDA, SQIVND (reference sequence). The CDR3 bases are TGTGCCAGTAGTATAGAAGGGGCGGATACCGGGGAGCTGTTTTTT. This translates into CASSIEGADTGELFF.

The chain has TRBV6-4 and TRBJ2-7; TRBD2 is a possible D gene (5 bases). The CDR3 consists of 15 residues. Per the germline V gene, CDR1 is MRHNA and CDR2 is SNTAGT. V lost 7 bases, J lost 0 bases, and 16 bases lay in between. The CDR3 here is CASIGNGDSSYEQYF. The CDR3 nucleotides read TGTGCCAGCATCGGGAACGGGGATAGCTCCTACGAGCAGTACTTC.

The gene calls are TRBV28 and TRBJ2-2, with a tentative D call TRBD2 (6 bases). Germline V gene data show CDR1 as MDHEN and CDR2 as SYDVKM. Trimming removed 6 bases at V and 1 base at J, with 15 bases between. CDR3 length: 16 residues. In DNA form, the CDR3 reads TGTGCCAGCAGGGGGGGTGGGCAGGAGAACACCGGGGAGCTGTTTTTT. This sequence encodes CASRGGGQENTGELFF.

V usage is TRBV28 and J usage is TRBJ1-5; perhaps TRBD1 as D (5 bases). V was pared by 5 bases and J by 3 bases, with 11 bases between. CDR3 size: 14 residues. Germline V gene sequence: CDR1 MDHEN, CDR2 SYDVKM. CDR3 coding DNA: TGTGCCAGCAGTGGGCAGGGCTTCAATCAGCCCCAGCATTTT. This translates into CASSGQGFNQPQHF. The whole variable domain, filled in from reference TRBV28 and TRBJ1-5, reads DVKVTQSSRYLVKRTGEKVFLECVQDMDHENMFWYRQDPGLGLRLIYFSYDVKMKEKGDIPEGYSVSREKKERFSLILESASTNQTSMYLCASSGQGFNQPQHFGDGTRLSIL.

Comment on this clone: Compared with germline, one end of the junction differs, possibly owing to a read error. The rearrangement joins TRBV6-1 to TRBJ2-7; 8 bases are shared with TRBD1. CDR3 length equals 10 residues. Germline CDR1 MNHNS, CDR2 SASEGT. The DNA of the CDR3 is TGTGCCAGCAGTGAGGGACAGGTTAACTTC. It specifies CASSEGQVNF.

The chain is built from TRBV21-1 and TRBJ2-3; the table's D call, TRBD2, was not checked against the DNA. TRBV21-1 is annotated as a pseudogene. This CDR3 is 17 amino acids long. CDR3 DNA: TGTGCCAGCAGGCGTCCGGGACTAGCGGGATGCACAGATACGCAGTATTTT. Translated, it gives CASRRPGLAGCTDTQYF.

The chain links TRBV4-1 to TRBJ2-5; 12 nucleotides match TRBD2. Germline V gene data show CDR1 as MGHRA and CDR2 as YSYEKL. J lost 4 bases, V lost 1 base, and 10 bases had no gene match. The CDR3 has 18 residues. The CDR3 is CASSQGAGLAGNGETQYF. The CDR3 nucleotides read TGCGCCAGCAGCCAAGGGGCCGGACTAGCGGGAAACGGAGAGACCCAGTACTTC.

The V and J genes are TRBV23-1 and TRBJ1-1; D gene unclear. TRBV23-1 is placed among ORFs of uncertain function. This CDR3 comprises 16 residues. Trimming shortened V by 4 bases and J by 0 bases, and 15 bases separated the two germline ends. DNA of the CDR3: TGCGCCAGCAGTCGTCGGCTGGGGAGGCTGAACACTGAAGCTTTCTTT. Amino acid sequence: CASSRRLGRLNTEAFF.

This clone was detected only a few times. The J gene is TRBJ2-2, the V gene TRBV11-2, with TRBD2 matching 7 bases. This CDR3 comprises 16 residues. Trimming cost V 1 base and J 1 base; bases outside gene matches: 3. CDR1 and CDR2 (germline): SGHAT, FQNNGV. The CDR3: CASSLGQRGNTGELFF. As DNA, the CDR3 is TGTGCCAGCAGCTTAGGTCAGCGGGGGAACACCGGGGAGCTGTTTTTT.

This chain uses TRBV28 with TRBJ2-2; 7 nucleotides agree with TRBD1. Germline V gene lookup returns CDR1 MDHEN and CDR2 SYDVKM. V gave up 5 bases and J gave up 3 bases; unmatched junction bases: 6. This CDR3 is 15 amino acids long. The CDR3: CASSPRDRHTGELFF. The CDR3 DNA reads as TGTGCCAGCAGTCCCCGGGACAGACACACCGGGGAGCTGTTTTTT.